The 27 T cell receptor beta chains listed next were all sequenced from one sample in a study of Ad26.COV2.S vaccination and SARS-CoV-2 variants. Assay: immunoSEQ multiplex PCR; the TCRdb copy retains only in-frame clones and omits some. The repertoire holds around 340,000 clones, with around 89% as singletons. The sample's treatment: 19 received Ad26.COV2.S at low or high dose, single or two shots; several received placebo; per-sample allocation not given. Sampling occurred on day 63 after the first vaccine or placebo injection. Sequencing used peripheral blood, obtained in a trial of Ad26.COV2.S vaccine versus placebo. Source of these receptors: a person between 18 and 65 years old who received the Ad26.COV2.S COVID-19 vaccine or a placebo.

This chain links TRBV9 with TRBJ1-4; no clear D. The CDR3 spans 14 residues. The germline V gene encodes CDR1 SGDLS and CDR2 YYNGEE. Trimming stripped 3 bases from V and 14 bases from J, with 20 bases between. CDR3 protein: CASSANPQGETLFF. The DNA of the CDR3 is TGTGCCAGCAGCGCTAACCCTCAAGGAGAAACCCTGTTTTTT. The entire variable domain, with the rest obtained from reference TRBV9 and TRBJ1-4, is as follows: DSGVTQTPKHLITATGQRVTLRCSPRSGDLSVYWYQQSLDQGLQFLIQYYNGEERAKGNILERFSAQQFPDLHSELNLSSLELGDSALYFCASSANPQGETLFFGSGTQLSVL.

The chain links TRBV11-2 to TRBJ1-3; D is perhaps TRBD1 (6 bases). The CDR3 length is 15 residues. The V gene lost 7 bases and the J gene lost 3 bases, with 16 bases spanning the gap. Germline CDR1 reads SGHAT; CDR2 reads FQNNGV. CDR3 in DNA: TGTGCCAGCACCCGAAGCAGGGGAGGTGGAAACACCATATATTTT. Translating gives CASTRSRGGGNTIYF. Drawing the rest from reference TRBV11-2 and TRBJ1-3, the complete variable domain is EAGVAQSPRYKIIEKRQSVAFWCNPISGHATLYWYQQILGQGPKLLIQFQNNGVVDDSQLPKDRFSAERLKGVDSTLKIQPAKLEDSAVYLCASTRSRGGGNTIYFGEGSWLTVV.

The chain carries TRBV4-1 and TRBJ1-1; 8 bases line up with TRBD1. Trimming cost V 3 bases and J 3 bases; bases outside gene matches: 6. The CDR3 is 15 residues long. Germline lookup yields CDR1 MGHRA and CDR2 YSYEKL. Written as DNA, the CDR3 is TGCGCCAGCAGCCAGACTCGGACAGGGTACACTGAAGCTTTCTTT. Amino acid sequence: CASSQTRTGYTEAFF.

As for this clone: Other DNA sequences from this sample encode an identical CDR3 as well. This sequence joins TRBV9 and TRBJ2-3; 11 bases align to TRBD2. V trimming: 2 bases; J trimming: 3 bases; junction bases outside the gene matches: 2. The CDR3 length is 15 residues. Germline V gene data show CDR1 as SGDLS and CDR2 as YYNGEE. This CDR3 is CASSVGTSGTDTQYF. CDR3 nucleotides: TGTGCCAGCAGCGTTGGGACTAGCGGTACAGATACGCAGTATTTT.

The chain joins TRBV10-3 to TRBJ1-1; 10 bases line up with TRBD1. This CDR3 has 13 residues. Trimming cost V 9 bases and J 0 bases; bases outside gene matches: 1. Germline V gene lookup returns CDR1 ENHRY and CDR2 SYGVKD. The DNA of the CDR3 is TGTGCCATAGGGACAGGGGTGAACACTGAAGCTTTCTTT. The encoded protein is CAIGTGVNTEAFF.

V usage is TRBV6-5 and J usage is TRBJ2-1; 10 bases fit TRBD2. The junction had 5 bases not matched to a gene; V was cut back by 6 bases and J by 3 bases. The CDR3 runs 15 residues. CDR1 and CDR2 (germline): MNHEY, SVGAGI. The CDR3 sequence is CASRLGLAVYNEQFF. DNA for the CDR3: TGTGCCAGCAGGCTAGGACTAGCGGTCTACAATGAGCAGTTCTTC.

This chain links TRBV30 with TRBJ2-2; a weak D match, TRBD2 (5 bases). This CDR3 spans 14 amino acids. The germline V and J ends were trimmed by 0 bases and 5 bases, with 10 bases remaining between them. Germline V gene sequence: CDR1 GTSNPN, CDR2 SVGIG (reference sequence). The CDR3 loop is CAWSVVSATGELFF. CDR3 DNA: TGTGCCTGGAGTGTAGTTAGCGCTACCGGGGAGCTGTTTTTT. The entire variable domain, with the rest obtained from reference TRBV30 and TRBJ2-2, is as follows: SQTIHQWPATLVQPVGSPLSLECTVEGTSNPNLYWYRQAAGRGLQLLFYSVGIGQISSEVPQNLSASRPQDRQFILSSKKLLLSDSGFYLCAWSVVSATGELFFGEGSRLTVL.

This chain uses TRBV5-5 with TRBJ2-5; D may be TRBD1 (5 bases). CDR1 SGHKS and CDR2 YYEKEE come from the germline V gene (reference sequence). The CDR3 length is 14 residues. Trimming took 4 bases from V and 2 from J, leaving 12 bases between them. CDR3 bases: TGTGCCAGCAGCCGCGACAGTTATCAAGAGACCCAGTACTTC. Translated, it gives CASSRDSYQETQYF.

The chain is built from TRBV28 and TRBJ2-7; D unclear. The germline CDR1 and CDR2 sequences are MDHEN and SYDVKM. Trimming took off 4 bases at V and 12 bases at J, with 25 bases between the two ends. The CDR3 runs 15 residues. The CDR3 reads CASSSPGGLHLRRYF. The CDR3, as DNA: TGTGCCAGCAGTTCCCCCGGTGGTCTACACCTACGTAGGTACTTC.

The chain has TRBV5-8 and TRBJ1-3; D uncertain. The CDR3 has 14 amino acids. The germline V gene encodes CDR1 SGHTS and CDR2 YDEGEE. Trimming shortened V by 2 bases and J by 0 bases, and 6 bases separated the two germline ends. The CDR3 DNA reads TGTGCCAGCAGCTTAATGTTCTCTGGAAACACCATATATTTT. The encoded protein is CASSLMFSGNTIYF.

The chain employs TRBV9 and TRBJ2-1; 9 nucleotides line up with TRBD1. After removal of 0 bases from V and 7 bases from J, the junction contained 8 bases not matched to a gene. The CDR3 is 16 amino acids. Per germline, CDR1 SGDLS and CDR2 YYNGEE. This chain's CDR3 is CASSVGDRDLRNEQFF. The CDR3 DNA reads TGTGCCAGCAGCGTAGGGGACAGGGACTTACGGAATGAGCAGTTCTTC.

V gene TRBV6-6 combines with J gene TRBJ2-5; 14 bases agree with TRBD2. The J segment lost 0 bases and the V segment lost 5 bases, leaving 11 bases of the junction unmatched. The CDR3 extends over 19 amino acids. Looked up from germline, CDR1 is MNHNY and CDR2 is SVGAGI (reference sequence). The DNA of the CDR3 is TGTGCCAGCAGTCCCCGGACTAGCGGGAGGCTCTTTTACCAAGAGACCCAGTACTTC. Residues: CASSPRTSGRLFYQETQYF.

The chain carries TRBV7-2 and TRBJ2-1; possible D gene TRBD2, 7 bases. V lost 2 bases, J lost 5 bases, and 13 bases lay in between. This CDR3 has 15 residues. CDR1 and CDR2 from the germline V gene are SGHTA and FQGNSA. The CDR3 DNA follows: TGTGCCAGCAGCTTAAGGCGGGGGCTCCACAATGAGCAGTTCTTC. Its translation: CASSLRRGLHNEQFF.

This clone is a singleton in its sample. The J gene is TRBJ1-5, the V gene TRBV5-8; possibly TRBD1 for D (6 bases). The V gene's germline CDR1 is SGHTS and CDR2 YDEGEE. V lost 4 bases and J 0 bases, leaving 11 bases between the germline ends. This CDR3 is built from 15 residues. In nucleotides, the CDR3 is TGTGCCAGCAGCATCGGACAGACTAGCAATCAGCCCCAGCATTTT. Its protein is CASSIGQTSNQPQHF.

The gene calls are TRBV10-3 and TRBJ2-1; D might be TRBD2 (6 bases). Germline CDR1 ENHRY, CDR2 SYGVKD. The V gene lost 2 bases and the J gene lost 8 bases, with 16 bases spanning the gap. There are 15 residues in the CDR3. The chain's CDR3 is CAISEAAGLGHEQFF. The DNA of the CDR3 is TGTGCCATCAGTGAGGCAGCGGGCTTAGGCCATGAGCAGTTCTTC.

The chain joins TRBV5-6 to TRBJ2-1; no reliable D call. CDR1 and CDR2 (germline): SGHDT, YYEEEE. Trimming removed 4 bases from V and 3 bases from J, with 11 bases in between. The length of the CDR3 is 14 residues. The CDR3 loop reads CASSLPPDYNEQFF. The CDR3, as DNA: TGTGCCAGCAGCCTCCCGCCGGACTACAATGAGCAGTTCTTC.

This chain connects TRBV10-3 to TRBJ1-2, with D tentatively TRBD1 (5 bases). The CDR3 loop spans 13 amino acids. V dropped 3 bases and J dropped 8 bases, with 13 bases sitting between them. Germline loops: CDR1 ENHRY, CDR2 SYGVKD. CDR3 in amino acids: CAISDGRGGGYTF. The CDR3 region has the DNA TGTGCCATCAGTGATGGGAGGGGCGGCGGCTACACCTTC.

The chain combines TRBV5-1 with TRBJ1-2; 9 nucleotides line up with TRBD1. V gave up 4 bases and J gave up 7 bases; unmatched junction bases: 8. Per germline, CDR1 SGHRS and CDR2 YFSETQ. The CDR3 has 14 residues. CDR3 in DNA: TGCGCCAGCAGCGCAGGACAGGGGTTCTCTGGCTACACCTTC. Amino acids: CASSAGQGFSGYTF.

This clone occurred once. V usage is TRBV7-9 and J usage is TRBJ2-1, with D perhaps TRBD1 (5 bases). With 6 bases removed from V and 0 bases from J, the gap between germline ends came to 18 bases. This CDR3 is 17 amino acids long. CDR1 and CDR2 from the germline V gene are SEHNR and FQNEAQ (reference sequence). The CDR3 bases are TGTGCCAGCAGTTCCACCTCGACAGCATCCTCCTACAATGAGCAGTTCTTC. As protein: CASSSTSTASSYNEQFF.

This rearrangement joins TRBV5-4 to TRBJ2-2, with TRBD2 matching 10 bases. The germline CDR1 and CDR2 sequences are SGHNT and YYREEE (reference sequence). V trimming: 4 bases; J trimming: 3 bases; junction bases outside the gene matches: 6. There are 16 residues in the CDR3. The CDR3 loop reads CASSGEREGHTGELFF. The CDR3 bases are TGTGCCAGCAGCGGTGAGCGGGAGGGCCACACCGGGGAGCTGTTTTTT.

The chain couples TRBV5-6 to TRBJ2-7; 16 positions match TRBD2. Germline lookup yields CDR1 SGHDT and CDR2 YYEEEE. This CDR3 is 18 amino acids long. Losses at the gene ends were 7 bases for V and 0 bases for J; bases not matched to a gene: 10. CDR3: CASVEGTSGRDSSYEQYF. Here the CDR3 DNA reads TGTGCCAGCGTGGAGGGGACTAGCGGGAGGGATAGCTCCTACGAGCAGTACTTC.

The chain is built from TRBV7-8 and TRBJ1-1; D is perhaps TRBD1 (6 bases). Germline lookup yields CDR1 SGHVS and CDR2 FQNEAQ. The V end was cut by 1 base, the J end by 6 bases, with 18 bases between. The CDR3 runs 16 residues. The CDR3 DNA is TGTGCCAGCAGCTTAGTTAATCGGGACATTGGGGCTGAAGCTTTCTTT. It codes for CASSLVNRDIGAEAFF.

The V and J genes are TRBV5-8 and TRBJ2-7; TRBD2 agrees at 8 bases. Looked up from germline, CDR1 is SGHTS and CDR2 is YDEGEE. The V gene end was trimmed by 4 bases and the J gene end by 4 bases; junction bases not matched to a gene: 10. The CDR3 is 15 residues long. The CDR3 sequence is CASSQQSGRGYEQYF. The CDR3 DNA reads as TGTGCCAGCAGCCAGCAAAGCGGGAGAGGGTACGAGCAGTACTTC.

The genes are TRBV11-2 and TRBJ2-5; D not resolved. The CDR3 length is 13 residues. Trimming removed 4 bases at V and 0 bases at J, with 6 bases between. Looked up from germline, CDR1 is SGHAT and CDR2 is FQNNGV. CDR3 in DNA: TGTGCCAGCAGCTCCACGTACCAAGAGACCCAGTACTTC. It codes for CASSSTYQETQYF.

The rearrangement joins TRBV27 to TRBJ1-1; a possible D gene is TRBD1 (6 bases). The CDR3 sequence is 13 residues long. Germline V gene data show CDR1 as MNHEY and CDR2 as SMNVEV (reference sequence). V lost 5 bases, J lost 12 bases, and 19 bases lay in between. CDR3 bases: TGTGCCAGCAGTCCCTTTACAGGGTTTGGGACTTTCTTT. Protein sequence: CASSPFTGFGTFF.

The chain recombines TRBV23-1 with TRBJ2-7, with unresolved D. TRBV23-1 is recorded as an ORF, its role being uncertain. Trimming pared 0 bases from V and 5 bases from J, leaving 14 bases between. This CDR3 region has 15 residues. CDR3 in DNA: TGCGCCAGCAGTCAATCTGGAAGGGTGCGACACGAGCAGTACTTC. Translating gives CASSQSGRVRHEQYF.

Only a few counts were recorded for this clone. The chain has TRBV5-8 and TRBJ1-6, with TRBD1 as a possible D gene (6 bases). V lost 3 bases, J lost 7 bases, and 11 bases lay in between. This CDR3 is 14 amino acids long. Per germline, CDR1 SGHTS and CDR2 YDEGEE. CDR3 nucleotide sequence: TGTGCCAGCAGCTGGAGAGGGGGGAATTCACCCCTCCACTTT. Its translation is CASSWRGGNSPLHF.